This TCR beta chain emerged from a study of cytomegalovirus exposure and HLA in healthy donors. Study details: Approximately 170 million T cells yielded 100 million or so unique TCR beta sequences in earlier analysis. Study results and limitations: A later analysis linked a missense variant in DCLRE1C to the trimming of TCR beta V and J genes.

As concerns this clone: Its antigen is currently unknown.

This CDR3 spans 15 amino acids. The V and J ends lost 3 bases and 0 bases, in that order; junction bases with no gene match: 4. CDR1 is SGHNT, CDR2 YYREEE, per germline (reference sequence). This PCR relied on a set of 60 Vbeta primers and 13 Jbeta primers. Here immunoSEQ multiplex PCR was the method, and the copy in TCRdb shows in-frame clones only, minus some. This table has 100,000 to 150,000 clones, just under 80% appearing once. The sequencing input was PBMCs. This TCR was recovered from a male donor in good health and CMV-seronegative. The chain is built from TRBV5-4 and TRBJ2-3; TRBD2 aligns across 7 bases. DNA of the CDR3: TGTGCCAGCAGCTCCGCGGGGGAGAGCACAGATACGCAGTATTTT. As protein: CASSSAGESTDTQYF.